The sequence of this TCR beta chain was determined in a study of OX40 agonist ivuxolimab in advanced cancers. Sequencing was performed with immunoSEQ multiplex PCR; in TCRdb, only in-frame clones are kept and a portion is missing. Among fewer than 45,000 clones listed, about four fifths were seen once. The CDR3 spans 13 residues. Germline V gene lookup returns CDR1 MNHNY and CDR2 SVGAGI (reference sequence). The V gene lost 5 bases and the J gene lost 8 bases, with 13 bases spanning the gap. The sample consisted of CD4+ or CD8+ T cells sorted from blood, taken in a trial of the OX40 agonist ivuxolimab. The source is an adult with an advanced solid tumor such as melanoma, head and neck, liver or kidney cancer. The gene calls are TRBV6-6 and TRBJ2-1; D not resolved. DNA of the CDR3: TGTGCCAGCAGTCGAGAAGATCCCCATGAGCAGTTCTTC. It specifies CASSREDPHEQFF.